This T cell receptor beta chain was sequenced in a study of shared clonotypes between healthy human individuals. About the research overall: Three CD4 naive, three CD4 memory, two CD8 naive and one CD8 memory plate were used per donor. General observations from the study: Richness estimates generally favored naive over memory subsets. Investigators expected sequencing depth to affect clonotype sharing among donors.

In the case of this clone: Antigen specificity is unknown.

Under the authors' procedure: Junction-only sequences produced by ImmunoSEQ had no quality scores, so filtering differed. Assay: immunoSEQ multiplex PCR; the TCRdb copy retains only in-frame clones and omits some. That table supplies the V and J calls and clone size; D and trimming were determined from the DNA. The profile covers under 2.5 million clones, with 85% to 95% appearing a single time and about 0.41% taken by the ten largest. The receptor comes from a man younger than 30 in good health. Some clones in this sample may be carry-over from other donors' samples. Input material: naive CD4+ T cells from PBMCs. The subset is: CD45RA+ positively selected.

The CDR3: CASSARTTGELFF. In nucleotides, the CDR3 is TGTGCCAGCAGCGCCCGAACCACCGGGGAGCTGTTTTTT. V gene TRBV11-2 combines with J gene TRBJ2-2; D is unresolved. Trimming shortened V by 5 bases and J by 4 bases, and 8 bases separated the two germline ends. This CDR3 has 13 amino acids. In germline, CDR1 is SGHAT, CDR2 FQNNGV. The complete variable domain, with remaining parts taken from reference TRBV11-2 and TRBJ2-2, reads EAGVAQSPRYKIIEKRQSVAFWCNPISGHATLYWYQQILGQGPKLLIQFQNNGVVDDSQLPKDRFSAERLKGVDSTLKIQPAKLEDSAVYLCASSARTTGELFFGEGSRLTVL.